A single sample is the source of the 5 T cell receptor beta chains below, sequenced in a study of blood T cell repertoires in COVID-19. Clones were sequenced by immunoSEQ multiplex PCR, and TCRdb holds only the in-frame ones, with some missing. The table has hundreds of thousands of clones, 85% to 90% seen once. Specimen: PBMCs or T cells enriched from blood (not recorded which). Source of these receptors: a man aged 25-40 years who had recovered from COVID-19.

This clone was detected a few times. The chain links TRBV6-6 to TRBJ2-1; 10 nucleotides match TRBD2. In germline, CDR1 is MNHNY, CDR2 SVGAGI (reference sequence). This CDR3 is built from 17 residues. V shed 5 bases and J 3 bases; nucleotides not matched to a gene: 10. The DNA for the CDR3 is TGTGCCAGCAGTCAGACGGCTAGCGGGAGTAGCTACAATGAGCAGTTCTTC. It specifies CASSQTASGSSYNEQFF.

CDR3 residues: CATSGRQSNYGYTF. As DNA, the CDR3 is TGTGCCACCAGTGGACGACAAAGTAACTATGGCTACACCTTC. The rearrangement joins TRBV24-1 to TRBJ1-2; D gene ambiguous. The CDR3 spans 14 residues. CDR1 and CDR2 from the germline V gene are KGHDR and SFDVKD. V gave up 5 bases and J gave up 1 base, with 10 bases separating them.

V gene TRBV5-6 combines with J gene TRBJ1-4; a possible D gene is TRBD1 (6 bases). CDR3 length equals 14 residues. V was trimmed by 5 bases and J by 8 bases, leaving 16 bases between them. Looked up from germline, CDR1 is SGHDT and CDR2 is YYEEEE. The CDR3: CASSFPGVEEKLFF. CDR3 DNA sequence: TGTGCCAGCAGTTTCCCAGGGGTAGAGGAAAAACTGTTTTTT.

The chain employs TRBV3-1 (or the pseudogene TRBV3-2) and TRBJ1-3; D ambiguous. The CDR3 is 16 amino acids. CDR1 LGHDT and CDR2 YNNKEL come from the germline V gene (reference sequence). Trimming removed 0 bases at V and 0 bases at J, with 9 bases between. The CDR3 coding sequence is TGTGCCAGCAGCCAAGATTGGAGGCTCTCTGGAAACACCATATATTTT. Its protein product is CASSQDWRLSGNTIYF.

This clone was observed a single time. V gene TRBV7-9 combines with J gene TRBJ2-1; tentatively, D is TRBD2 (5 bases). The V gene's germline CDR1 is SEHNR and CDR2 FQNEAQ (reference sequence). Between the trimmed V and J ends, which lost 4 bases and 10 bases, there was a span of 20 bases. This CDR3 region has 15 residues. CDR3 nucleotides: TGTGCCAGCAGCTACCCCACTACTAGTCGTGGAGAGCAGTTCTTC. Translating it yields CASSYPTTSRGEQFF.